This TCR beta chain was recovered during a study of blood T cell repertoires in COVID-19. The germline V gene has CDR1 KGHSH and CDR2 LQKENI. Trimming left V 3 bases short and J 10 bases short, with 13 bases between. This CDR3 has 14 amino acids. Seattle-derived patients entered the study during active infection and were followed longitudinally. Study processing details: Amplifying reference gene primers gave estimates of nucleated cell counts. Repertoires were generated with immunoSEQ multiplex PCR, while TCRdb's copy carries only in-frame clones and drops some. V, J and clone size reflect that table, while D and trimming were determined from the DNA. The table shows almost 200,000 clones, with 70% to 90% occurring only once.

This chain uses TRBV18 with TRBJ1-6; tentatively, D is TRBD1 (6 bases). This TCR came from a man between 60 and 70 years old with COVID-19, enrolled during active disease. Input material: peripheral blood. CDR3 amino acids: CASSPDSWGSPLHF. The CDR3 DNA sequence: TGTGCCAGCTCACCGGACAGTTGGGGATCACCCCTCCACTTT.